These 14 T cell receptor beta chains were sequenced from one sample in a study of blood T cell repertoires in COVID-19. Some clones are missing from TCRdb's copy, which holds only in-frame ones; the method was immunoSEQ multiplex PCR. The sample contains about 280,000 clones, more than 70% of which appear only once. Source material: peripheral blood. These receptors all stem from a woman aged 25 to 45 with COVID-19, enrolled during active disease.

The rearrangement joins TRBV18 to TRBJ2-5; TRBD2 might be the D (6 bases). The CDR3 has 14 residues. Germline CDR1 and CDR2: KGHSH and LQKENI. V was trimmed by 2 bases and J by 3 bases, leaving 10 bases between them. CDR3 DNA: TGTGCCAGCTCACCAGGGAGGATTAAAGAGACCCAGTACTTC. Residues: CASSPGRIKETQYF.

This clone has just one count. The V call is TRBV4-2, the J call TRBJ2-2, with TRBD1 matching 8 bases. The V gene end was trimmed by 4 bases and the J gene end by 3 bases; junction bases not matched to a gene: 10. CDR3 length equals 17 residues. Germline V lookup: CDR1 LGHNA, CDR2 YNFKEQ. The CDR3 spells CASSRIGGQGDTGELFF. For the CDR3, the DNA is TGTGCCAGCAGCCGCATTGGAGGACAGGGTGACACCGGGGAGCTGTTTTTT.

The chain links TRBV28 to TRBJ2-7; a possible D gene is TRBD2 (6 bases). CDR3 length: 13 residues. V was cut by 1 base and J by 4 bases, with 8 bases left in between. Germline loops: CDR1 MDHEN, CDR2 SYDVKM. For the CDR3, the DNA is TGTGCCAGCAGTTTATCCCTAGCGTACGAGCAGTACTTC. This codes for CASSLSLAYEQYF.

The rearrangement links TRBV7-9 to TRBJ2-3, with a possible D match to TRBD2 (6 bases). There are 16 residues in the CDR3. Per germline, CDR1 SEHNR and CDR2 FQNEAQ (reference sequence). Trimming shortened V by 4 bases and J by 2 bases, and 16 bases separated the two germline ends. Here the CDR3 DNA reads TGTGCCAGCAGCTCCGGGCGCGGCGGGACCACAGATACGCAGTATTTT. As protein: CASSSGRGGTTDTQYF.

The chain joins TRBV6-2 or TRBV6-3 to TRBJ1-1; 9 nucleotides match TRBD1. This CDR3 has 12 residues. Germline V CDR1 and CDR2: MNHEY, SVGEGT. After removal of 2 bases from V and 9 bases from J, the junction contained 1 base not matched to a gene. As DNA, the CDR3 is TGTGCCAGCAGTTACGGGACAGGGAAAGCTTTCTTT. It yields the protein CASSYGTGKAFF.

The J gene is TRBJ2-5, the V gene TRBV5-5; tentative D call: TRBD1 (5 bases). Germline V gives CDR1 SGHKS, CDR2 YYEKEE (reference sequence). This CDR3 has 15 residues. Trimming removed 4 bases at V and 3 bases at J, with 16 bases between. The CDR3 sequence: CASSLRDGREETQYF. The CDR3 region has the DNA TGTGCCAGCAGCCTGCGAGATGGCAGGGAAGAGACCCAGTACTTC.

The genes are TRBV5-6 and TRBJ2-2; D is perhaps TRBD1 (6 bases). V gave up 5 bases and J gave up 6 bases, with 14 bases separating them. Germline CDR1 and CDR2: SGHDT and YYEEEE. The CDR3 consists of 14 residues. CDR3 DNA sequence: TGTGCCAGCAGGGTAACAGGGAAGGCCGGGGAGCTGTTTTTT. Protein product: CASRVTGKAGELFF.

The V and J genes are TRBV5-6 and TRBJ2-7, with unresolved D. Trimming removed 5 bases from V and 4 bases from J, with 10 bases in between. Germline loops: CDR1 SGHDT, CDR2 YYEEEE. The CDR3 loop spans 12 amino acids. The CDR3 DNA follows: TGTGCCAGCAGTACGTACTCGTACGAGCAGTACTTC. Amino acid sequence: CASSTYSYEQYF.

This clone was seen only once. The V and J genes are TRBV30 and TRBJ2-3; 9 bases agree with TRBD2. The CDR3 extends over 16 amino acids. Germline CDR1 and CDR2: GTSNPN and SVGIG (reference sequence). Trimming took 1 base from V and 3 from J; bases not matched to a gene: 8. This CDR3 reads CAWSGGIAGGTDTQYF. The CDR3 DNA follows: TGTGCCTGGAGTGGGGGCATTGCGGGAGGGACAGATACGCAGTATTTT.

This chain connects TRBV9 to TRBJ1-1, with a weak D call TRBD1 (5 bases). Germline V gene data show CDR1 as SGDLS and CDR2 as YYNGEE. The CDR3 has 17 amino acids. Trimming shortened V by 0 bases and J by 12 bases, and 27 bases separated the two germline ends. The chain's CDR3 is CASSVGGPLGLRDRPFF. The DNA of the CDR3 is TGTGCCAGCAGCGTAGGGGGCCCTTTGGGACTCAGGGATAGACCTTTCTTT.

The V and J genes are TRBV7-9 and TRBJ1-2; D ambiguous. CDR3 length equals 12 residues. V gave up 6 bases and J gave up 1 base, with 6 bases separating them. Germline V lookup: CDR1 SEHNR, CDR2 FQNEAQ (reference sequence). The CDR3 sequence is CASSQDNYGYTF. The CDR3 DNA reads as TGTGCCAGCAGTCAGGATAACTATGGCTACACCTTC. Full variable domain (rest looked up from reference TRBV7-9 and TRBJ1-2): DTGVSQNPRHKITKRGQNVTFRCDPISEHNRLYWYRQTLGQGPEFLTYFQNEAQLEKSRLLSDRFSAERPKGSFSTLEIQRTEQGDSAMYLCASSQDNYGYTFGSGTRLTVV.

The chain carries TRBV2 and TRBJ2-7; D might be TRBD1 (6 bases). The CDR3 spans 16 residues. The germline V gene encodes CDR1 SNHLY and CDR2 FYNNEI. The V end lost 8 bases, the J end lost 5 bases, and 25 bases lay between the germline ends. The CDR3 DNA follows: TGTGCCAGCCACCTGGGGGACAAGTCCGGAGTCCACGAGCAGTACTTC. Translated, it gives CASHLGDKSGVHEQYF.

For this clone: Within the sample, other DNA sequences also encode this same CDR3. The chain carries TRBV6-5 and TRBJ2-7; 8 nucleotides match TRBD2. V dropped 0 bases and J dropped 3; count of bases not matched to a gene: 1. Germline V gene data show CDR1 as MNHEY and CDR2 as SVGAGI. The CDR3 is 14 residues long. The CDR3, as DNA: TGTGCCAGCAGTTACTCCGGGAGGGTCTACGAGCAGTACTTC. Amino acid sequence: CASSYSGRVYEQYF.

This clone was seen only once. Other DNA sequences in the sample encode the same CDR3. The V and J genes are TRBV19 and TRBJ1-5; perhaps TRBD1 as D (6 bases). This CDR3 region has 15 residues. Between the trimmed V and J ends, which lost 2 bases and 1 base, there was a span of 9 bases. The germline V gene has CDR1 LNHDA and CDR2 SQIVND (reference sequence). The CDR3 nucleotides are TGTGCCAGTAGTATAATCCAGGGGAGCAATCAGCCCCAGCATTTT. This translates into CASSIIQGSNQPQHF.